This T cell receptor beta chain was sequenced during a study of blood T cell repertoires in COVID-19 (dated by TCRdb to 2018 to 2020). For the wider study: Samples from collaborators originated in the United States, Italy and Spain and spanned both the acute and convalescent phases of COVID-19. Samples came from the ongoing ImmuneRACE study (first 160 participants) plus 1,254 subjects from 6 global collaborators. Subjects who had been exposed to COVID-19, were actively infected with it, or had recovered from it provided the deeply sampled blood TCRbeta repertoires that made up the dataset. Where available, HLA class I and class II types were obtained from metadata supplied by the sample provider rather than from assay-based typing. The material from the prospective study consisted of cDNA or gDNA derived from T cells, B-cell-depleted T cells, or PBMCs. The repertoires were released in a freely available public database meant as a resource for research on the immune response to SARS-CoV-2. The sample metadata nearly always contained a de-identified subject ID, COVID-19 status, age in years and sex.

To note about this clone: Its cognate antigen has yet to be identified. No qualities accompany the bases; no much larger clone lies one base away.

One collaborating source in Seattle enrolled patients during active infection and followed them longitudinally through the course of disease. Each collaborating institution followed its own protocols to collect whole blood in K2EDTA tubes. For TCRbeta analysis, collaborators shipped samples as frozen whole blood, isolated PBMCs, or DNA extracted from either of those sample types. The immunoSEQ Assay, a bias-controlled multiplex PCR, was used to amplify TCRbeta CDR3 regions from genomic DNA. The authors processed their data as follows. Nucleated cell counts per sample were estimated from amplification of reference gene primers within the assay. To quantify the absolute abundance of each unique TCRbeta CDR3 rearrangement, sequence reads were collapsed and filtered. For each sample, productive Simpson clonality was calculated as the square root of Simpson's diversity index across productive rearrangements. TCRdb carries this immuneACCESS record with in-frame sequences only. Its versions omit some clonotypes, under half of them owing to an unresolved V gene in the studies checked, with the rest unexplained. The DNA gave D and trimming, while V, J and clone size come from that table. The sample contains roughly 160,000 clones, around 74% of them found a single time. 8.1% of the sample is held by the ten biggest clonotypes.

Here is what the overall study found, with its caveats: The amount of clinical and demographic metadata varied by source and participant and was provided uncurated.

Per the germline V gene (reference sequence), LNHNV is the CDR1 and YYDKDF is the CDR2. Cut back by 0 bases and 3 bases, the V and J ends lie 9 bases apart. The CDR3 has 15 amino acids, counting the end cysteine and phenylalanine. The read is trimmed to its CDR3 DNA, 45 bases read in frame from base 1. Sequencing used peripheral blood. The clonotype originates from a woman aged 55 to 70 with COVID-19, enrolled during active disease. The chain couples TRBV15 to TRBJ1-5; the D gene is unclear. The nucleotides read TGTGCCACCAGCAGAGAAGAGGGTTCCAATCAGCCCCAGCATTTT. Translated, this is CATSREEGSNQPQHF.